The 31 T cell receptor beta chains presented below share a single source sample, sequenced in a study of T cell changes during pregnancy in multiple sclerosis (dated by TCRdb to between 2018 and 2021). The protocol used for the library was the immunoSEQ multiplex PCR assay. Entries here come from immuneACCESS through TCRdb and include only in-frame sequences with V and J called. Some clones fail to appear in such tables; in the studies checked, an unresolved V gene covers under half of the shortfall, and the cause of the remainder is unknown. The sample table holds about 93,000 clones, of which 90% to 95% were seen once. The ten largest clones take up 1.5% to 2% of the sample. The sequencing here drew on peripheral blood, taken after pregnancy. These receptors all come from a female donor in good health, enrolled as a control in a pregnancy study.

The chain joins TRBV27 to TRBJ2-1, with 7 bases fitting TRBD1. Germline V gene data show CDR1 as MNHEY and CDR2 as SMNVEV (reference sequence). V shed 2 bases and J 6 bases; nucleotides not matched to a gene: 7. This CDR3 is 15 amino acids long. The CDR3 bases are TGTGCCAGCAGTTTAGCACAGGGGTCCGGCAATGAGCAGTTCTTC. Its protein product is CASSLAQGSGNEQFF.

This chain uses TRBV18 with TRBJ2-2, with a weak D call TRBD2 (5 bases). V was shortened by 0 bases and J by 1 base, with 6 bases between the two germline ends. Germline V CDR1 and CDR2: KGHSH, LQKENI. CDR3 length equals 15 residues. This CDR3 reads CASSPPAGNTGELFF. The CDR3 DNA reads TGTGCCAGCTCACCACCGGCGGGGAACACCGGGGAGCTGTTTTTT.

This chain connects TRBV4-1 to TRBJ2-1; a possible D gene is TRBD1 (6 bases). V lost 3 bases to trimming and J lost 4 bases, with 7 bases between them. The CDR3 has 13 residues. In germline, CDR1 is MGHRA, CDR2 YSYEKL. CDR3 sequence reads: CASSQGAYNEQFF. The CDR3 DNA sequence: TGCGCCAGCAGCCAGGGGGCTTACAATGAGCAGTTCTTC.

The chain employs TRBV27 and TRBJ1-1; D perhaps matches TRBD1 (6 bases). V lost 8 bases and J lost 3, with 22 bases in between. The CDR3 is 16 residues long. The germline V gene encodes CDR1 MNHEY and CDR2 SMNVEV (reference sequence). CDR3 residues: CASGGLQGGGHTEAFF. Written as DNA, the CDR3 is TGTGCCAGCGGAGGTTTACAGGGCGGAGGACACACTGAAGCTTTCTTT.

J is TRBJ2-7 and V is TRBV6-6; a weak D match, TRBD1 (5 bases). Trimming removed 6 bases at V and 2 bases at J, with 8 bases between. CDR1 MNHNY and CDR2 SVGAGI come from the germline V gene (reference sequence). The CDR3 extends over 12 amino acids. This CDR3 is CASRGRAYEQYF. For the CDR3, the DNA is TGTGCCAGCAGAGGCAGGGCCTACGAGCAGTACTTC.

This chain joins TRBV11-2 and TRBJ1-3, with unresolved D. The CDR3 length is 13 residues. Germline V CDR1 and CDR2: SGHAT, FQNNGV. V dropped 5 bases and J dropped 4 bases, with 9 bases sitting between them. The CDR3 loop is CASSPFRGNTIYF. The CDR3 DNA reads TGTGCCAGCAGCCCTTTCCGGGGAAACACCATATATTTT.

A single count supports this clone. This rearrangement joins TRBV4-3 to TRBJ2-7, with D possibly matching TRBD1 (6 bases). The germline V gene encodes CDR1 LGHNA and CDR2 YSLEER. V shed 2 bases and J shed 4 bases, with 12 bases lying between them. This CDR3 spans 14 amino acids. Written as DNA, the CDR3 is TGCGCCAGCAGCCAAAGAACAGGGAAATACGAGCAGTACTTC. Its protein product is CASSQRTGKYEQYF.

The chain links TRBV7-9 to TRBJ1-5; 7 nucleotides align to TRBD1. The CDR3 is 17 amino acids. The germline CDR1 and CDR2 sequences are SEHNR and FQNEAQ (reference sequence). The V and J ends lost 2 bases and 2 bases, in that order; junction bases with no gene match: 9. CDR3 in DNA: TGTGCCAGCAGCTTAACCTCAGGGGGACGGGGCAATCAGCCCCAGCATTTT. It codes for CASSLTSGGRGNQPQHF.

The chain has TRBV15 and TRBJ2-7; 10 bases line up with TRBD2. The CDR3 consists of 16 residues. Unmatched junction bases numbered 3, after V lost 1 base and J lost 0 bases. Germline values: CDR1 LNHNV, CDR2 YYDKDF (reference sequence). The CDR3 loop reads CATSRGSGGISYEQYF. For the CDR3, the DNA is TGTGCCACCAGCAGAGGTAGCGGGGGGATCTCCTACGAGCAGTACTTC.

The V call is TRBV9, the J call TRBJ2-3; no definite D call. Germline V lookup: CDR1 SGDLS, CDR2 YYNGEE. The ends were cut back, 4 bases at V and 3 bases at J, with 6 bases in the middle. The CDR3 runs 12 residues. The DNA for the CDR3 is TGTGCCAGCAGCCGAACTACAGATACGCAGTATTTT. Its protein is CASSRTTDTQYF.

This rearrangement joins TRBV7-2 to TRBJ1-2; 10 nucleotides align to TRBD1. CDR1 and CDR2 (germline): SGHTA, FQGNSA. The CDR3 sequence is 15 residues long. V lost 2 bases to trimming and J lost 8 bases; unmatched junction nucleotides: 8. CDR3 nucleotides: TGTGCCAGCAGCTTAACCGGTGGGACAGGGGAGGGCTACACCTTC. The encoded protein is CASSLTGGTGEGYTF.

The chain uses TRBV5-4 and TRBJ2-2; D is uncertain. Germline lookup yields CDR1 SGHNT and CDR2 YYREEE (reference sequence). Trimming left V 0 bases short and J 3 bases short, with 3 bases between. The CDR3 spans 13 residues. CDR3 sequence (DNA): TGTGCCAGCAGCTTGGGAGACACCGGGGAGCTGTTTTTT. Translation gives CASSLGDTGELFF.

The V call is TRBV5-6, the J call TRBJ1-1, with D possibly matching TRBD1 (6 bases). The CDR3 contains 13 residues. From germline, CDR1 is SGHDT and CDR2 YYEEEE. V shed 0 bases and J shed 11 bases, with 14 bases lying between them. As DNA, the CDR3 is TGTGCCAGCAGCTTGGGCACAGGGCTTTGGGCTTTCTTT. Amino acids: CASSLGTGLWAFF.

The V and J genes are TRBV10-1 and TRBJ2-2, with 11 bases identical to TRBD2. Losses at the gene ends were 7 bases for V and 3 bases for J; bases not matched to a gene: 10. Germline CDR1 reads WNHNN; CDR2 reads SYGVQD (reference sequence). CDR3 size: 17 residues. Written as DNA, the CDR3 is TGCGCCAGCATCAGCGGTAGCGGGGGGGCGTACACCGGGGAGCTGTTTTTT. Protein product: CASISGSGGAYTGELFF.

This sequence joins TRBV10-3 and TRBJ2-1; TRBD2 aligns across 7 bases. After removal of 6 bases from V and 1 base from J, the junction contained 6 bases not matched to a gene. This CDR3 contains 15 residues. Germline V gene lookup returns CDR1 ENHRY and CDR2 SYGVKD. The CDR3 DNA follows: TGTGCCATCAGGGAAGGGGAGGGGTCCTACAATGAGCAGTTCTTC. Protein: CAIREGEGSYNEQFF.

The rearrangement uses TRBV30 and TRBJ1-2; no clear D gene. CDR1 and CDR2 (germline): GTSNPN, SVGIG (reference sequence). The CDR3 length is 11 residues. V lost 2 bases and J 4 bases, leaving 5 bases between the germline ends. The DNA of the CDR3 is TGTGCCTGGAGTAGACTCTATGGCTACACCTTC. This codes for CAWSRLYGYTF.

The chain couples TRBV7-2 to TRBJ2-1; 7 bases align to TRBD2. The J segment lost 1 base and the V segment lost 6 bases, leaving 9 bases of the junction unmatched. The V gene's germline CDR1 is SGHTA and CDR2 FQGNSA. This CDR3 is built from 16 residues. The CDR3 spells CASRNIGGWSYNEQFF. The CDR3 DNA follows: TGTGCCAGCAGAAATATCGGGGGGTGGTCCTACAATGAGCAGTTCTTC.

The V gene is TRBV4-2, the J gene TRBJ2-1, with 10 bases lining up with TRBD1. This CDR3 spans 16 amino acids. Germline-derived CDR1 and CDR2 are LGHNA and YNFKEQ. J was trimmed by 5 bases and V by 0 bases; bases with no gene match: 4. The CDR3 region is CASSQDWDRGDNEQFF. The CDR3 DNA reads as TGTGCCAGCAGCCAAGATTGGGACAGGGGCGACAATGAGCAGTTCTTC.

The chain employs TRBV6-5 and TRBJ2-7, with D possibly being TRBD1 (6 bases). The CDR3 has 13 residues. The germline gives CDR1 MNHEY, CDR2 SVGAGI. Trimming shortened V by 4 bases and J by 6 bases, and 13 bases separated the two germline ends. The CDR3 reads CASSSGQRGEQYF. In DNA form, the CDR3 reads TGTGCCAGCAGTTCCGGACAGAGGGGCGAGCAGTACTTC.

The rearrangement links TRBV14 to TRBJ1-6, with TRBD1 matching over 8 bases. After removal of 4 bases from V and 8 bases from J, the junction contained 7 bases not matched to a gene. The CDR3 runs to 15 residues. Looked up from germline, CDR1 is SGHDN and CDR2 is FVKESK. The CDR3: CASSLWGTGYSPLHF. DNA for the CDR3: TGTGCCAGCAGCCTTTGGGGGACAGGCTATTCACCCCTCCACTTT.

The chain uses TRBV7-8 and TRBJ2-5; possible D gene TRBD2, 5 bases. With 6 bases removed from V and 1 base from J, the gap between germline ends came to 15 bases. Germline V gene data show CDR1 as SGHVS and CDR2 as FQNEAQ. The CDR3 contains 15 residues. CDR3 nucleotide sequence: TGTGCCAGCAGTTTTATTCTGGGGAGCCAAGAGACCCAGTACTTC. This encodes CASSFILGSQETQYF.

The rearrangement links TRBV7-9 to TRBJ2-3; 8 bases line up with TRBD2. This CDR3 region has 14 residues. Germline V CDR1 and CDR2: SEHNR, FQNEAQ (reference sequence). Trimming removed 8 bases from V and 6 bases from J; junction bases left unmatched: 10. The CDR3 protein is CASFRGGSRDTQYF. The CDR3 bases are TGTGCCAGCTTTCGGGGGGGCTCCAGGGATACGCAGTATTTT.

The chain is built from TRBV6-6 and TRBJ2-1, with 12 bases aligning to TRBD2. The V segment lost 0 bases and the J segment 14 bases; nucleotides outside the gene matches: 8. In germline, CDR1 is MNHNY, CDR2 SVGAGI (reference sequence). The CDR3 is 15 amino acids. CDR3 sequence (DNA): TGTGCCAGCAGTTACTCGGCTAGCGGGGGGGCCCGGGAGTTCTTC. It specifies CASSYSASGGAREFF.

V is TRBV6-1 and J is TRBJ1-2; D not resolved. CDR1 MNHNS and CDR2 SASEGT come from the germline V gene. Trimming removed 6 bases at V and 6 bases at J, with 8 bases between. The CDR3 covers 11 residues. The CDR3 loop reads CASSVYNGYTF. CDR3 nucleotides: TGTGCCAGCAGCGTATATAATGGCTACACCTTC.

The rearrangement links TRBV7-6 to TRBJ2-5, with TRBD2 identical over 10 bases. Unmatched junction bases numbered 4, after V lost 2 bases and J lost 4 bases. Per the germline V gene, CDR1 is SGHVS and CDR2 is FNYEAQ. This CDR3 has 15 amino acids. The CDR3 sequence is CASSLSGGVGETQYF. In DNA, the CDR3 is TGTGCCAGCAGCTTAAGCGGGGGGGTGGGAGAGACCCAGTACTTC.

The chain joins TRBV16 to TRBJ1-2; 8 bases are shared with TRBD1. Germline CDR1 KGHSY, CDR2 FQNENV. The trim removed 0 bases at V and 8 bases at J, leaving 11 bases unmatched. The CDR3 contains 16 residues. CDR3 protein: CASSQSRTGLLTGYTF. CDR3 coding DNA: TGTGCCAGCAGCCAATCCAGGACAGGGTTGTTGACAGGCTACACCTTC.

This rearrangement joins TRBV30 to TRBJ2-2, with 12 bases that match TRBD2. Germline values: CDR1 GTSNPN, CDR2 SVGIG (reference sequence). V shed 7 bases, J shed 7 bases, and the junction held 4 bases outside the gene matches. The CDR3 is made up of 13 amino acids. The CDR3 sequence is CASSGGAIGELFF. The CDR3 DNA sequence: TGTGCCTCTAGCGGGGGGGCAATCGGGGAGCTGTTTTTT.

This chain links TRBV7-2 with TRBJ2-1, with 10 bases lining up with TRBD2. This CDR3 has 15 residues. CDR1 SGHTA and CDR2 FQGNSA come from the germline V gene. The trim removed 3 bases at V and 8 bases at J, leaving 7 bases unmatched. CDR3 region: CASSFSAGGPHEQFF. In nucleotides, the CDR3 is TGTGCCAGCAGCTTCTCAGCGGGGGGGCCCCATGAGCAGTTCTTC.

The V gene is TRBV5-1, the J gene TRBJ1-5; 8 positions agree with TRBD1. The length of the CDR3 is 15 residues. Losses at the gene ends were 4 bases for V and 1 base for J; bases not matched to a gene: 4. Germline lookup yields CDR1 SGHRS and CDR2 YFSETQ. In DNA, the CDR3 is TGCGCCAGCAGCCCGACAGGGGCGAGCAATCAGCCCCAGCATTTT. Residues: CASSPTGASNQPQHF.

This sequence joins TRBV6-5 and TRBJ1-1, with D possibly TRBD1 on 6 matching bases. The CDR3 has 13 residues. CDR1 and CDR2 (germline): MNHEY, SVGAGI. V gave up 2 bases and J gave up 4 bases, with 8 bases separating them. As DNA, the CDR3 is TGTGCCAGCAGTTACACCAGGGGCACTGAAGCTTTCTTT. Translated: CASSYTRGTEAFF.

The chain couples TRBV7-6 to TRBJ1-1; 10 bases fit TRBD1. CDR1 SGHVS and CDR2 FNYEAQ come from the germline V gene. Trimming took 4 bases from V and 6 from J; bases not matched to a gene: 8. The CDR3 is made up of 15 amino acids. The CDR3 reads CASSSRDRGNSEAFF. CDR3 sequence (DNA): TGTGCCAGCAGCTCCCGGGACAGGGGAAATTCTGAAGCTTTCTTT. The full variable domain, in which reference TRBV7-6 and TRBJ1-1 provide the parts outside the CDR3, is GAGVSQSPRYKVTKRGQDVALRCDPISGHVSLYWYRQALGQGPEFLTYFNYEAQQDKSGLPNDRFSAERPEGSISTLTIQRTEQRDSAMYRCASSSRDRGNSEAFFGQGTRLTVV.